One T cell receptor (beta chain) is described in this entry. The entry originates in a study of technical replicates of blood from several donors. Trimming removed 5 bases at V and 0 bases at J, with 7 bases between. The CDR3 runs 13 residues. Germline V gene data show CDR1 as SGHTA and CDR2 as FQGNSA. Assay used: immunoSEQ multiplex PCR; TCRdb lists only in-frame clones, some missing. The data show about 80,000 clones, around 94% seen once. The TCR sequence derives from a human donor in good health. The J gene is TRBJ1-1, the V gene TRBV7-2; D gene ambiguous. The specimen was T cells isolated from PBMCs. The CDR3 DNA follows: TGTGCCAGCAGCACAGTGATGAACACTGAAGCTTTCTTT. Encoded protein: CASSTVMNTEAFF.